In this sample, the clone carrying this TCR beta chain turned up once. The data were taken from a study of shared clonotypes between healthy human individuals. Trimming took 6 bases from V and 10 from J, leaving 14 bases between them. Germline CDR1 reads MDHEN; CDR2 reads SYDVKM. CDR3 length: 12 residues. Sequencing used immunoSEQ multiplex PCR; TCRdb keeps in-frame clones, though not all of them. The repertoire holds about 1.1 million clones, roughly 80% seen once, with roughly 0.82% in the top ten. The V call is TRBV28, the J call TRBJ2-3, with unresolved D. Sequenced sample: memory CD4+ T cells from PBMCs. Subset noted: CD45RA-negative fraction. The receptor comes from a man between 18 and 35 years old in good health. Some clones in this sample may be carry-over from other donors' samples. The CDR3: CASSSPLVSQYF. CDR3 in DNA: TGTGCCAGCAGCTCCCCTTTGGTGTCGCAGTATTTT.